This T cell receptor (beta chain) stems from a study of CD8+ T cells in alopecia areata. Study-level results: It was lesional scalp, especially alopecia totalis/universalis, that showed higher clonality than normal scalp.

V shed 4 bases, J shed 4 bases, and the junction held 7 bases outside the gene matches. The germline gives CDR1 SGHDT, CDR2 YYEEEE. CDR3 length: 14 amino acids. Notes on this clone: Antigen unknown.

cDNA prepared by RNA extraction and subsequent reverse transcription served as the template for sequencing. Using immunoSEQ multiplex PCR, the repertoire was profiled, and TCRdb retains in-frame clones only, with some absent. The repertoire consists of 220,000 or so clones, with 50% to 70% occurring once and the leading ten covering roughly 0.47%. The chain joins TRBV5-6 to TRBJ1-2, with 7 bases aligning to TRBD1. The sequence was obtained from a human donor with alopecia areata. Specimen: CD4+ T cells sorted from blood, collected at week 0. For the CDR3, the DNA is TGTGCCAGCAGCCCGAGACAGGGTGGCTATGGCTACACCTTC. This translates into CASSPRQGGYGYTF.